Sequencing of this T cell receptor (beta chain) was carried out in a study of blood T cell repertoires in COVID-19. Across the whole study: The origin of the acute and convalescent COVID-19 samples was the United States, Italy and Spain. Nucleic acid was either cDNA or gDNA, and it came from T cells, B-cell-depleted T cells, or PBMCs.

This CDR3 is built from 14 residues. V dropped 5 bases and J dropped 4; count of bases not matched to a gene: 6. Germline V gene sequence: CDR1 MNHEY, CDR2 SVGAGI. In the study's own analysis: Reference gene primers were amplified, and this amplification served to estimate nucleated cell counts. Repertoires were generated with immunoSEQ multiplex PCR, while TCRdb's copy carries only in-frame clones and drops some. V and J calls plus clone size are reproduced from that table; the DNA served to infer D and trimming. In the table there are about 360,000 clones, more than 85% of which are singletons. This chain uses TRBV6-5 with TRBJ1-2, with TRBD1 matching over 8 bases. Sequencing was done on a sample of peripheral blood. This TCR was sampled from a human donor in a cohort sampled during active COVID-19. CDR3 coding DNA: TGTGCCAGCAGTACAAGACAGGGGCCCTATGGCTACACCTTC. This gives the protein CASSTRQGPYGYTF.